The present T cell receptor beta chain was sequenced within a study of blood T cells in healthy people across ages. Findings and limits, study-wide: Any changes in expanded clonotypes were possibly confounded, as donor CMV status remained unknown.

Together with a sample-barcoded 5' primer, a J-beta primer mix was included in a second PCR lasting roughly 6 to 12 cycles. Each CDR3 protein gets one entry after TCRdb re-called the 5' RACE reads with MiXCR. The sample holds roughly 1.5 million distinct CDR3 sequences, roughly two fifths seen once. This clonotype was observed at least ten times. Its antigen is not known. Germline CDR1 and CDR2: MNHNY and SVGAGI (reference sequence). The length of the CDR3 is 11 residues. V was pared by 6 bases and J by 5 bases, with 7 bases between. This rearrangement joins TRBV6-6 to TRBJ1-1; D gene unclear. This clonotype was obtained from a woman aged 18-35 years in good health. Material: blood. The CDR3, as DNA: TGTGCCAGCAGCGGGATGACTGAAGCTTTCTTT. Its translation is CASSGMTEAFF.